The sequence of this T cell receptor beta chain was determined in a study of response to subunit inactivated influenza vaccine. TCRdb recomputed calls from the RT-PCR reads with MiXCR, one row per CDR3 protein. This sample has around 790,000 distinct CDR3 sequences, with 21% found just once. This clonotype has a count of ten or more. The antigen is unknown. Study-level results: Seasonal influenza vaccination, on each occasion, was suggested by the authors to recruit few new T cells.

Sequences were derived from PBMCs from blood, sampled around 5 days after vaccination. This receptor was obtained from a man in his fifties or sixties who received an inactivated influenza vaccine.

CDR3 residues: CASSAQDEQFF. The CDR3 nucleotides are TGTGCCAGCAGCGCTCAGGATGAGCAGTTCTTC. J is TRBJ2-1 and V is TRBV9; D call uncertain. Germline CDR1 and CDR2: SGDLS and YYNGEE. The V gene lost 3 bases and the J gene lost 8 bases, with 6 bases spanning the gap. This CDR3 is 11 amino acids long.